The TCR beta chain under discussion was sequenced for a study of metastatic and nonmetastatic thyroid tumors. Overall study: Thyroid patients, malignant and benign, had repertoires compared across blood and tumor or nodule tissue.

This clone was seen repeatedly, ten times or more. Its antigen is as yet unknown. The CDR3 covers 15 residues. Germline V CDR1 and CDR2: LGHNT, FRNRAP. V lost 7 bases and J 4 bases, leaving 19 bases between the germline ends. Study-wide results and limits: A significant increase in TCR beta diversity was reportedly seen in malignant thyroid tumors relative to benign nodules, in blood and tumor.

In the original analysis: Construction of a distant-metastasis classifier for papillary thyroid cancer relied on CDR3 differences across clinicopathological groups. TCRdb reprocessed the PCR reads using MiXCR. V and J calls and clone size were set by TCRdb, not the authors. The table includes about 35,000 clones, approximately 20% detected once. Before thyroid surgery, none of the patients had received any treatment. V is TRBV12-5 and J is TRBJ2-5; D may be TRBD2 (6 bases). The sample consisted of blood. The sequence was collected from a female donor with papillary thyroid cancer or a benign thyroid nodule (not recorded which). Some clones in this sample may be carry-over from other donors' samples. CDR3 amino acids: CASVCLGSPTETQYF. CDR3 bases: TGTGCTAGTGTCTGCCTCGGGAGCCCCACAGAGACCCAGTACTTC.